Listed below are T cell receptor beta chains from one sample, sequenced in a study of OX40 agonist ivuxolimab in advanced cancers. Here immunoSEQ multiplex PCR was the method, and the copy in TCRdb shows in-frame clones only, minus some. The table shows 70,000 to 95,000 clones, with around 94% occurring only once. Sequenced here: CD4+ or CD8+ T cells sorted from blood, sampled in a trial of the OX40 agonist ivuxolimab. The receptors here all came from an adult with an advanced solid tumor such as melanoma, head and neck, liver or kidney cancer. Each CDR3 is given with its conserved first and last residue. A D gene is named only where the DNA matches it firmly. Clone size is not always given. Where it is, it says once, few, many or a class for expanded clones.

D gene	V gene	J gene	clone size	CDR3 DNA	CDR3 protein
NA	TRBV29-1	TRBJ1-3	once	TGCAGCGTTTCCTACGGAAACACCATATATTTT	CSVSYGNTIYF
NA	TRBV19	TRBJ1-6	NA	TGTGCCAGTAGGCAGCAGTGGCTGTCACCCCTCCACTTT	CASRQQWLSPLHF
TRBD1	TRBV7-9	TRBJ1-2	NA	TGTGCCAGCAGCTTTCAGGGGGCGAACTATGGCTACACCTTC	CASSFQGANYGYTF
NA	TRBV10-3	TRBJ2-7	NA	TGTGCCATCAGGACGGACAGAGGGACTGACGAGCAGTACTTC	CAIRTDRGTDEQYF
NA	TRBV5-6	TRBJ2-7	NA	TGTGCCAGCAGCTCCCTCCAGGGCTCCTACGAGCAGTACTTC	CASSSLQGSYEQYF
NA	TRBV27	TRBJ1-1	once	TGTGCCAGCGGGGGGGCCGGAATGAACACTGAAGCTTTCTTT	CASGGAGMNTEAFF
TRBD2	TRBV10-3	TRBJ2-7	NA	TGTGCCACCGGGGGTAGGCGGGAGGGCGAGCAGTACTTC	CATGGRREGEQYF
NA	TRBV4-2	TRBJ2-7	NA	TGTGCCAGCAGCCAGCTTCAGGAACCGCCGTACGAGCAGTACTTC	CASSQLQEPPYEQYF
TRBD1	TRBV27	TRBJ2-7	NA	TGTGCCAGCAGTTCCCGGGACAGGGGGTACGAGCAGTACTTC	CASSSRDRGYEQYF
NA	TRBV12-1	TRBJ2-3	NA	TGTGCCAGCAGCTTGATCGGTGGGGGGGCTAGCACAGATACGCAGTATTTT	CASSLIGGGASTDTQYF
NA	TRBV5-5	TRBJ2-6	NA	TGTGCCAGCAGCCCGGTAGAGGACGTCCTGACTTTC	CASSPVEDVLTF
NA	TRBV4-1	TRBJ2-2	NA	TGCGCCAGCAGCCTAGATGGCAGGGACACCGGGGAGCTGTTTTTT	CASSLDGRDTGELFF
TRBD1	TRBV27	TRBJ1-1	NA	TGTGCCAGCACCGGGACAGCTTACATGAACACTGAAGCTTTCTTT	CASTGTAYMNTEAFF
NA	TRBV4-2	TRBJ1-2	NA	TGTGCCAGCAGCCAAGGCGGGCCATATGGCTACACCTTC	CASSQGGPYGYTF
NA	TRBV28	TRBJ1-1	NA	TGTGCCAGCAGTCAGATACCTGCGGGGGAGACTGAAGCTTTCTTT	CASSQIPAGETEAFF
TRBD2	TRBV28	TRBJ2-7	NA	TGTGCCATCCTAGCGGGGAACTACGAGCAGTACTTC	CAILAGNYEQYF
NA	TRBV29-1	TRBJ1-2	once	TGCAGCGTTGTCGGGGGAGAGGGTTATGGCTACACCTTC	CSVVGGEGYGYTF
NA	TRBV14	TRBJ1-1	NA	TGTGCCAGCAGCCCCCAGAAGGGGAACACTGAAGCTTTCTTT	CASSPQKGNTEAFF
TRBD2	TRBV27	TRBJ2-1	NA	TGTGCCAGCAGTTTCGAAGGGAGGGGTGAGCAGTTCTTC	CASSFEGRGEQFF
TRBD1	TRBV19	TRBJ2-7	NA	TGTGCCAGTAGTGTCGGACAGGGGAACGAGCAGTACTTC	CASSVGQGNEQYF
TRBD1	TRBV29-1	TRBJ2-2	NA	TGCAGCGTCGAAAGGGGGCTGAACACCGGGGAGCTGTTTTTT	CSVERGLNTGELFF
NA	TRBV7-3	TRBJ2-7	few	TGTGCCAGCAGCTTATTAGGGGGGAGTGGCTACGAGCAGTACTTC	CASSLLGGSGYEQYF
TRBD1	TRBV6-1	TRBJ1-1	NA	TGTGCCAGCAGTGAACGGGGACAGGGACTGCTCGGAGCTTTCTTT	CASSERGQGLLGAFF
NA	TRBV7-6	TRBJ1-6	NA	TGTGCCAGCAGCGTGGGGGAACAGCGTTCACCCCTCCACTTT	CASSVGEQRSPLHF
NA	TRBV27	TRBJ2-2	NA	TGTGCCAGCACCCCAGGGGGGATCGGGGAGCTGTTTTTT	CASTPGGIGELFF
NA	TRBV19	TRBJ2-1	NA	TGTGCCAGTAGTACAGGGACATTCTCCTACAATGAGCAGTTCTTC	CASSTGTFSYNEQFF
TRBD2	TRBV27	TRBJ2-7	NA	TGTGCCAGCAGTTTATCTGGACTAGCGGTGTACGAGCAGTACTTC	CASSLSGLAVYEQYF
TRBD2	TRBV5-1	TRBJ2-5	once	TGCGCCAGCAGCGGAACCGGACTAGCGGGAGAGACCCAGTACTTC	CASSGTGLAGETQYF
NA	TRBV7-8	TRBJ1-4	NA	TGTGCCAGCAGCTTAGCCCGATATGCAACTAATGAAAAACTGTTTTTT	CASSLARYATNEKLFF
NA	TRBV15	TRBJ1-4	NA	TGTGCCACCAGCAGGCCCTCCGCAGCAACTAATGAAAAACTGTTTTTT	CATSRPSAATNEKLFF
TRBD2	TRBV11-2	TRBJ2-1	NA	TGTGCCAGCAGCTTAGAGGCTAGCGGGGGGTCCAATGAGCAGTTCTTC	CASSLEASGGSNEQFF
NA	TRBV7-9	TRBJ1-2	NA	TGTGCCAGCAGCTCCTCGTACAGTTCCTATGGCTACACCTTC	CASSSSYSSYGYTF
NA	TRBV7-8	TRBJ2-1	NA	TGTGCCAGCAGCCTACCGGGGGCCTCCTACAATGAGCAGTTCTTC	CASSLPGASYNEQFF
TRBD1	TRBV7-2	TRBJ2-7	NA	TGTGCCAGCAGCTTAAAGGGACAGACAACCTACGAGCAGTACTTC	CASSLKGQTTYEQYF